The rows below give T cell receptor beta chains drawn from one sample of a study of T cells in localized non-small cell lung cancer. TCRdb keeps only in-frame clones here, not all; method: immunoSEQ multiplex PCR. The sample has 75,000 to 90,000 clones, 84% seen once; the top ten hold 2.8%. Source: peripheral blood, taken before any cancer treatment. The receptors stem from a man aged 40 to 70 with stage I lung adenocarcinoma. CDR3s include the opening cysteine and the closing phenylalanine or tryptophan. The order of the fields is J gene, D gene, clone size, V gene, CDR3 DNA, CDR3 protein. The D gene is left open where the match is weak. Some rows mark clone size as missing; the rest say once, few, many or name a class of expanded clone.

J: TRBJ2-3
D: -
size: -
V: TRBV18
DNA: TGTGCCAGCTCACCCCCTGATCGAACAGATACGCAGTATTTT
CDR3: CASSPPDRTDTQYF

J: TRBJ2-3
D: -
size: -
V: TRBV6-1
DNA: TGTGCCAGTTCGTATCCGGATACGCAGTATTTT
CDR3: CASSYPDTQYF

J: TRBJ2-7
D: -
size: -
V: TRBV5-6
DNA: TGTGCCAGCAGTCCTGACAGGTTCGCCTACGAGCAGTACTTC
CDR3: CASSPDRFAYEQYF

J: TRBJ1-1
D: -
size: -
V: TRBV6-5
DNA: TGTGCCAGCAGCGAACAGGAGAACACTGAAGCTTTCTTT
CDR3: CASSEQENTEAFF

J: TRBJ2-3
D: -
size: -
V: TRBV9
DNA: TGTGCCAGCAGCGTAGGAGGAGTGACAGATACGCAGTATTTT
CDR3: CASSVGGVTDTQYF

J: TRBJ2-1
D: -
size: -
V: TRBV29-1
DNA: TGCAGCGTTGGTAGCAATGAGCAGTTCTTC
CDR3: CSVGSNEQFF

J: TRBJ1-5
D: -
size: few
V: TRBV6-5
DNA: TGTGCCAGCAGCACCGGGAGGCGATGGCAGCCCCAGCATTTT
CDR3: CASSTGRRWQPQHF

J: TRBJ1-4
D: -
size: -
V: TRBV5-1
DNA: TGCGCCAGCAGCTCCGACGGGACAACTAATGAAAAACTGTTTTTT
CDR3: CASSSDGTTNEKLFF

J: TRBJ1-5
D: -
size: few
V: TRBV29-1
DNA: TGCAGCGTTGTAATTGAAGGGGATGGTCAGCCCCAGCATTTT
CDR3: CSVVIEGDGQPQHF

J: TRBJ2-1
D: -
size: -
V: TRBV7-2
DNA: TGTGCCAGCAGCTTAAACGAGAGATCCCCCAATGAGCAGTTCTTC
CDR3: CASSLNERSPNEQFF

J: TRBJ2-2
D: -
size: -
V: TRBV27
DNA: TGTGCCAGCAGTCTAGTAGGCACCGGGGAGCTGTTTTTT
CDR3: CASSLVGTGELFF

J: TRBJ2-1
D: TRBD1
size: medium-sized
V: TRBV2
DNA: TGTGCCAGCAGTTCACCGGGACAGAAATACAATGAGCAGTTCTTC
CDR3: CASSSPGQKYNEQFF

J: TRBJ1-4
D: -
size: -
V: TRBV2
DNA: TGTGCCAGCAGTGGACGGGAGAATGAAAAACTGTTTTTT
CDR3: CASSGRENEKLFF

J: TRBJ2-7
D: -
size: -
V: TRBV7-6
DNA: TGTGCCAGCAGCCCCCAGGAGGCAGGGCTGCGTGAGCAGTACTTC
CDR3: CASSPQEAGLREQYF

J: TRBJ1-5
D: -
size: -
V: TRBV6-6
DNA: TGTGCCAGCAGTGGGGGATTCGGCAATCAGCCCCAGCATTTT
CDR3: CASSGGFGNQPQHF

J: TRBJ1-1
D: -
size: -
V: TRBV7-9
DNA: TGTGCCAGCAGCTCCAGGGGTGGGAACACTGAAGCTTTCTTT
CDR3: CASSSRGGNTEAFF

J: TRBJ2-1
D: TRBD2
size: -
V: TRBV11-2
DNA: TGTGCCAGCAGCTTAGAGTTTGGGACTAGCGGGGGTTTCGGCGCTGAGCAGTTCTTC
CDR3: CASSLEFGTSGGFGAEQFF

J: TRBJ1-1
D: -
size: -
V: TRBV28
DNA: TGTGCCAGCAGTCTCGTGGGAAACACTGAAGCTTTCTTT
CDR3: CASSLVGNTEAFF

J: TRBJ2-7
D: -
size: -
V: TRBV5-1
DNA: TGCGCCAGCAGCTTGGATGAAGGGCTTTACGAGCAGTACTTC
CDR3: CASSLDEGLYEQYF

J: TRBJ1-4
D: -
size: -
V: TRBV5-1
DNA: TGCGCCAGCAGCCGGGACCAACCAAATGAAAAACTGTTTTTT
CDR3: CASSRDQPNEKLFF

J: TRBJ1-5
D: TRBD1
size: -
V: TRBV7-2
DNA: TGTGCCAGCAGCCCCGTCAAACCGGGACAGGGTTTTTATCAGCCCCAGCATTTT
CDR3: CASSPVKPGQGFYQPQHF

J: TRBJ2-1
D: TRBD1
size: -
V: TRBV27
DNA: TGTGCCAGCAGTTTACAGGGGGTGAATGAGCAGTTCTTC
CDR3: CASSLQGVNEQFF

J: TRBJ2-6
D: TRBD1
size: few
V: TRBV18
DNA: TGTGCCAGCTCTCCATTAGACAGGGCTGGGGCCAACGTCCTGACTTTC
CDR3: CASSPLDRAGANVLTF

J: TRBJ1-5
D: -
size: -
V: TRBV18
DNA: TGTGCCAGCTCACAGGGCTTCAGCAATCAGCCCCAGCATTTT
CDR3: CASSQGFSNQPQHF

J: TRBJ1-4
D: -
size: -
V: TRBV27
DNA: TGTGCCAGCAGAGGTATGCGAACTAATGAAAAACTGTTTTTT
CDR3: CASRGMRTNEKLFF

J: TRBJ2-7
D: -
size: -
V: TRBV7-8
DNA: TGTGCCAGCAGCTTACGGGCAGGGGACCCCTACGAGCAGTACTTC
CDR3: CASSLRAGDPYEQYF

J: TRBJ2-3
D: TRBD1
size: once
V: TRBV9
DNA: TGTGCCAGCACCGACCACCAGCAGGGGGCAAATACGCAGTATTTT
CDR3: CASTDHQQGANTQYF

J: TRBJ1-6
D: TRBD1
size: -
V: TRBV27
DNA: TGTGCCAGCAGTTTACGCACAGGGGTTCGGATTGGGTCACCCCTCCACTTT
CDR3: CASSLRTGVRIGSPLHF

J: TRBJ2-7
D: -
size: -
V: TRBV9
DNA: TGTGCCAGCGACAGGCGGGGCAGGTCTCACTACGAGCAGTACTTC
CDR3: CASDRRGRSHYEQYF

J: TRBJ2-2
D: -
size: once
V: TRBV5-1
DNA: TGCGCCAGCAGCCTCGAAGGACTTTGGACCGGGGAGCTGTTTTTT
CDR3: CASSLEGLWTGELFF

J: TRBJ1-2
D: TRBD1
size: -
V: TRBV7-8
DNA: TGTGCCAGCAGCCCTCCGACCGGGACAGGTTTTTATGGCTACACCTTC
CDR3: CASSPPTGTGFYGYTF

J: TRBJ2-3
D: TRBD2
size: -
V: TRBV28
DNA: TGTGCCAGCAGCCAGGGACTAGCGGGATTTGGCGCAGATACGCAGTATTTT
CDR3: CASSQGLAGFGADTQYF

J: TRBJ2-6
D: TRBD1
size: -
V: TRBV30
DNA: TGTGCCTGGAGTGTAGCCGGGAGGGGACAGGGGGCGCGAGGGGCCAACGTCCTGACTTTC
CDR3: CAWSVAGRGQGARGANVLTF

J: TRBJ2-7
D: -
size: -
V: TRBV7-2
DNA: TGTGCCAGCAGCTTAGAGGGTGCCTACGAGCAGTACTTC
CDR3: CASSLEGAYEQYF

J: TRBJ2-2
D: TRBD1
size: -
V: TRBV9
DNA: TGTGCCAGCAGCGGAGGACAGGGGCGTACCGGGGAGCTGTTTTTT
CDR3: CASSGGQGRTGELFF

J: TRBJ2-7
D: -
size: -
V: TRBV6-5
DNA: TGTGCCAGCAGTTACTCGAGAAAATACGAGCAGTACTTC
CDR3: CASSYSRKYEQYF

J: TRBJ1-5
D: -
size: -
V: TRBV5-1
DNA: TGCGCCAGCAGCGTCGACCCGGGTTGGAATCAGCCCCAGCATTTT
CDR3: CASSVDPGWNQPQHF

J: TRBJ2-1
D: TRBD2
size: few
V: TRBV5-6
DNA: TGTGCCAGCAGCTTTGCGGGACTAGCGGGCTACAATGAGCAGTTCTTC
CDR3: CASSFAGLAGYNEQFF

J: TRBJ2-1
D: TRBD2
size: -
V: TRBV7-6
DNA: TGTGCCAGCAGCTCCCTAGCGGGAGGGCCGGGGAATGAGCAGTTCTTC
CDR3: CASSSLAGGPGNEQFF

J: TRBJ2-1
D: TRBD2
size: -
V: TRBV5-1
DNA: TGCGCCAGCAGCTACAACATGGGGTCAGGGGCTAGCGGGGGTTACAATGAGCAGTTCTTC
CDR3: CASSYNMGSGASGGYNEQFF

J: TRBJ2-3
D: TRBD2
size: -
V: TRBV7-3
DNA: TGTGCCAGCAGTCCAAGCGGGAGGGAGCAGTATTTT
CDR3: CASSPSGREQYF

J: TRBJ1-4
D: -
size: once
V: TRBV28
DNA: TGTGCCAGCAGTTTAGGGGGGCAGGAAAAACTGTTTTTT
CDR3: CASSLGGQEKLFF

J: TRBJ1-3
D: TRBD1
size: -
V: TRBV5-1
DNA: TGCGCCAGCAGCTTAGGGACAGATCTCTCTGGAAACACCATATATTTT
CDR3: CASSLGTDLSGNTIYF

J: TRBJ2-1
D: -
size: -
V: TRBV7-2
DNA: TGTGCCAGCAGCTCCCCGGGGGGCCACAATGAGCAGTTCTTC
CDR3: CASSSPGGHNEQFF

J: TRBJ2-1
D: TRBD2
size: -
V: TRBV7-9
DNA: TGTGCCAGCGGCGGGACTAGCGGGAGGGATGAGCAGTTCTTC
CDR3: CASGGTSGRDEQFF

J: TRBJ1-4
D: TRBD1
size: -
V: TRBV19
DNA: TGTGCCAGCCAATGGACAGGGGCTGAAAAACTGTTTTTT
CDR3: CASQWTGAEKLFF

J: TRBJ2-5
D: TRBD2
size: -
V: TRBV4-1
DNA: TGCGCCAGCAGCCAAGGAACTAGCGGGAGAGAGACCCAGTACTTC
CDR3: CASSQGTSGRETQYF

J: TRBJ2-2
D: -
size: once
V: TRBV9
DNA: TGTGCCAGCAGCGTAGCAGCAGGGATGAGCACCGGGGAGCTGTTTTTT
CDR3: CASSVAAGMSTGELFF

J: TRBJ2-7
D: TRBD1
size: -
V: TRBV19
DNA: TGTGCCAGTAGTTCGGGACAGGGGCTCCGGGAGCAGTACTTC
CDR3: CASSSGQGLREQYF

J: TRBJ2-7
D: -
size: once
V: TRBV7-9
DNA: TGTGCCAGCAGCTTCGACTTCTACGAGCAGTACTTC
CDR3: CASSFDFYEQYF